This T cell receptor beta chain came from a study of cytomegalovirus exposure and HLA in healthy donors. The PCR was carried out with 60 Vbeta primers and 13 Jbeta primers. The method was immunoSEQ multiplex PCR; TCRdb's version includes in-frame clones alone and lacks a portion of them. Here the sample spans fewer than 110,000 clones, 66% being singletons. Germline V gives CDR1 SEHNR, CDR2 FQNEAQ (reference sequence). The V segment lost 3 bases and the J segment 3 bases; nucleotides outside the gene matches: 9. The length of the CDR3 is 17 residues. With regard to this clone: The antigen is unknown.

Broader study findings: Upon later analysis, HLA-associated TCR beta chains proved more clonally expanded than other, equally common chains. The study put roughly 160 TCR beta chains on its list as cytomegalovirus-associated. In a later analysis, at a false discovery rate of 0.05, 15,000 to 20,000 TCR beta sequences matched HLA alleles. Three CMV-associated chains were confirmed in vitro to be specific for CMV antigens.

The sample was PBMCs. V is TRBV7-9 and J is TRBJ2-5; TRBD2 aligns across 11 bases. The TCR comes from a woman between 50 and 59 years old in good health and CMV-seronegative. CDR3 in amino acids: CASSFSGRETTKETQYF. The CDR3 DNA sequence: TGTGCCAGCAGCTTTAGCGGGAGGGAGACGACCAAAGAGACCCAGTACTTC.